Sequencing of this TCR beta chain was carried out in a study of blood T cell repertoires in COVID-19. At the level of the study: Acute and convalescent COVID-19 specimens originated in the United States, Italy and Spain. Sources were T cells, B-cell-depleted T cells, or PBMCs; the material itself was cDNA or gDNA.

CDR1 is SGHDT and CDR2 is YYEEEE in the germline V gene. The CDR3 runs to 13 residues. V was pared by 4 bases and J by 6 bases, with 11 bases between. The Seattle patients joined while their infection was active and were tracked longitudinally afterward. Source study methods: Amplification of reference gene primers provided the estimated nucleated cell counts. Assay: immunoSEQ multiplex PCR; the TCRdb copy retains only in-frame clones and omits some. That table supplies the V and J calls and clone size; D and trimming were determined from the DNA. Of 240,000 or so clones in the sample, roughly 79% are singletons; the top ten hold 6.5% to 8.5%.

V gene TRBV5-6 combines with J gene TRBJ1-5, with D possibly being TRBD1 (6 bases). Sample: peripheral blood. The receptor comes from an elderly woman with COVID-19, enrolled during active disease. CDR3 in DNA: TGTGCCAGCAGCCTGGGGGGCTCTCAGCCCCAGCATTTT. It specifies CASSLGGSQPQHF.